Below, one T cell receptor (beta chain) is given with its context. The sample is drawn from a study of blood T cell repertoires in COVID-19. For the study at large: COVID-19 samples, acute and convalescent, were from the United States, Italy and Spain. The cDNA or gDNA used as material had been derived from T cells, B-cell-depleted T cells, or PBMCs.

Germline V gives CDR1 LGHDT, CDR2 YNNKEL (reference sequence). V was trimmed by 4 bases and J by 14 bases, leaving 15 bases between them. The CDR3 runs to 12 residues. Original handling: From reference gene primer amplification, estimates of nucleated cell counts were derived. The data were produced by immunoSEQ multiplex PCR, yet TCRdb's version contains in-frame clones alone and is incomplete. Clone size and the V and J calls come from that table; the DNA yielded D and trimming. Of 250,000 or so clones in the sample, 83% were seen once. The chain carries TRBV3-1 (or the pseudogene TRBV3-2) and TRBJ2-1; tentative D call: TRBD2 (5 bases). The sequence derives from a human donor in a cohort sampled during active COVID-19. Sequencing was performed on peripheral blood. In DNA form, the CDR3 reads TGTGCCAGCAGCCCTGACTACGGGTTGAAGTTCTTC. It translates to CASSPDYGLKFF.